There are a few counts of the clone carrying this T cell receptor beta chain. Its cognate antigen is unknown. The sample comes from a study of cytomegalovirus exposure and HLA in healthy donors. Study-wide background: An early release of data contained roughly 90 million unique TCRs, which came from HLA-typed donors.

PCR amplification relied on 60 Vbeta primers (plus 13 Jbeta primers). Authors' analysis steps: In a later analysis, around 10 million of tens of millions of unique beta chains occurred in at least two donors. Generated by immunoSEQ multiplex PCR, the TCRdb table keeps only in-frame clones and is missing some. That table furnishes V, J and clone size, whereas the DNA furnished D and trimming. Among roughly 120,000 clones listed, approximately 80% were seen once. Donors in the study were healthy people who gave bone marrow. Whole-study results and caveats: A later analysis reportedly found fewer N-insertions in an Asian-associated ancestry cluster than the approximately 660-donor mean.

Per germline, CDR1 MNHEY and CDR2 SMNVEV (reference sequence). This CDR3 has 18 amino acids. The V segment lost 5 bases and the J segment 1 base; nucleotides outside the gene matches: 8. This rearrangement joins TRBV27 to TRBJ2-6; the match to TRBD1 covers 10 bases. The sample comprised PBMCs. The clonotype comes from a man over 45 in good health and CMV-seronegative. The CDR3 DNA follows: TGTGCCAGCAGTGGACTAAGACAGGGGGCTTCTGGGGCCAACGTCCTGACTTTC. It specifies CASSGLRQGASGANVLTF.